Below, 9 T cell receptor beta chains from the same sample are listed, as sequenced in a study of neurological immune-mediated disorders. One entry per CDR3 protein results from TCRdb running MiXCR on the 5' RACE reads. The sample yields more than 35,000 distinct CDR3 sequences, approximately 3% seen once. Sequencing was carried out using PBMCs. These receptors were obtained from a woman in her forties or fifties with multiple sclerosis.

This clonotype was seen at least ten times. The chain links TRBV12-3 or TRBV12-4 to TRBJ1-2, with D maybe TRBD1 (6 bases). The CDR3 has 15 residues. V lost 1 base to trimming and J lost 4 bases, with 13 bases between them. The CDR3 nucleotides are TGTGCCAGCAGTTTAGAACAGGGAAATTCCTATGGCTACACCTTC. It translates to CASSLEQGNSYGYTF.

This clonotype was recorded many times. The gene calls are TRBV6-6 and TRBJ1-4; D remains ambiguous. The CDR3 covers 12 residues. CDR1 MNHNY and CDR2 SVGAGI come from the germline V gene (reference sequence). V was cut by 6 bases and J by 3 bases, with 5 bases left in between. Written as DNA, the CDR3 is TGTGCCAGCAGCCAAGCTAATGAAAAACTGTTTTTT. This codes for CASSQANEKLFF.

This clonotype was counted ten times or more. The chain employs TRBV2 and TRBJ2-7; 12 bases are shared with TRBD2. The CDR3 has 16 residues. Germline V lookup: CDR1 SNHLY, CDR2 FYNNEI. Trimming at V came to 6 bases and at J to 7 bases, leaving 13 bases not matched to a gene. This CDR3 reads CASSLFPGLAGREQYV. Written as DNA, the CDR3 is TGTGCCAGCAGCCTCTTCCCGGGACTAGCGGGCCGAGAGCAGTACGTC.

This clonotype was seen ten or more times. This chain joins TRBV5-1 and TRBJ2-2; the D is unclear. Deletions cut 5 bases from V and 4 bases from J, with 27 bases between. The CDR3 runs to 19 residues. CDR1 SGHRS and CDR2 YFSETQ come from the germline V gene. For the CDR3, the DNA is TGCGCCAGCAGTATTATTGCCCGGAGCCCTCTTGGCGGCACCGGGGAGCTGTTTTTT. Translated, it gives CASSIIARSPLGGTGELFF.

This clonotype came up many times. This chain connects TRBV20-1 to TRBJ2-3, with 12 nucleotides matching TRBD2. The V segment lost 3 bases and the J segment 3 bases; nucleotides outside the gene matches: 4. CDR1 is DFQATT, CDR2 SNEGSKA, per germline (reference sequence). This CDR3 comprises 15 residues. CDR3 protein: CSARSLAGGTDTQYF. The CDR3 DNA is TGCAGTGCTAGGAGCCTAGCGGGGGGGACAGATACGCAGTATTTT.

This clonotype has a count of ten or more. The chain joins TRBV5-1 to TRBJ2-1, with 8 bases identical to TRBD2. Germline V gene data show CDR1 as SGHRS and CDR2 as YFSETQ. The CDR3 runs to 17 residues. V lost 3 bases, J lost 2 bases, and 10 bases stayed unmatched. In nucleotides, the CDR3 is TGCGCCAGCAGCTACCTACTGGCGGGAGGCACCTACAATGAGCAGTTCTTC. Its translation is CASSYLLAGGTYNEQFF.

This clonotype was counted ten times or more. The rearrangement uses TRBV5-5 and TRBJ2-6; tentatively, D is TRBD1 (6 bases). V lost 0 bases and J lost 7, with 14 bases in between. The CDR3 is 16 residues long. Germline V gene lookup returns CDR1 SGHKS and CDR2 YYEKEE (reference sequence). Here the CDR3 DNA reads TGTGCCAGCAGCTTGGCCTCGGTCAGGGGAGCCAACGTCCTGACTTTC. Translation gives CASSLASVRGANVLTF. The full variable domain, completed using reference TRBV5-5 and TRBJ2-6, is DAGVTQSPTHLIKTRGQQVTLRCSPISGHKSVSWYQQVLGQGPQFIFQYYEKEERGRGNFPDRFSARQFPNYSSELNVNALLLGDSALYLCASSLASVRGANVLTFGAGSRLTVL.

This clonotype was counted many times. V gene TRBV29-1 combines with J gene TRBJ2-2, with TRBD2 as a possible D gene (7 bases). V was pared by 0 bases and J by 1 base, with 21 bases between. Germline CDR1 reads SQVTM; CDR2 reads ANQGSEA. The CDR3 loop spans 19 amino acids. CDR3 sequence: CSVEESTAWGGLNTGELFF. CDR3 nucleotide sequence: TGCAGCGTTGAAGAATCAACGGCGTGGGGGGGCTTGAACACCGGGGAGCTGTTTTTT.

This clonotype was counted ten times or more. The chain combines TRBV12-3 or TRBV12-4 with TRBJ2-2, with TRBD1 matching over 9 bases. The CDR3 contains 15 residues. The junction had 9 bases not matched to a gene; V was cut back by 6 bases and J by 7 bases. The CDR3 region has the DNA TGTGCCAGCAGCAAGGGACAGGGTCGGATCGGGGAGCTGTTTTTT. This sequence encodes CASSKGQGRIGELFF.